This TCR beta chain was captured by sequencing in a study of OX40 agonist ivuxolimab in advanced cancers. For the study at large: Patients' therapy was ivuxolimab, an antibody that acts as an agonist of OX40 (CD134). Points from the study as a whole: It was also the case that some nonresponders had low normalized T-cell clonal expansion.

Data came from immunoSEQ multiplex PCR; TCRdb stores just in-frame clones and leaves some out. This table holds 90,000 or so clones, around nine tenths found once. A remark on this clone: What it binds is not known.

This CDR3 is built from 15 residues. With 5 bases removed from V and 5 bases from J, the gap between germline ends came to 16 bases. The V gene's germline CDR1 is SGHRS and CDR2 YFSETQ. V and J are TRBV5-1 and TRBJ2-2, with D possibly matching TRBD2 (6 bases). The specimen was CD4+ or CD8+ T cells sorted from blood, collected in a trial of the OX40 agonist ivuxolimab. The source is an adult with an advanced solid tumor such as melanoma, head and neck, liver or kidney cancer. In DNA form, the CDR3 reads TGCGCCAGCAGTAGGGGCGGAGGGGTAACCGGGGAGCTGTTTTTT. This sequence encodes CASSRGGGVTGELFF.